These 28 T cell receptor beta chains share one sample of origin, sequenced in a study of T cells in Graves' hyperthyroidism and ophthalmopathy (dated by TCRdb to the late 2010s). Library preparation used multiplex PCR. The sequencer was an Illumina HiSeq 2000. The TCR beta CDR3 regions were amplified from RNA transcripts. The TCR CDR3 was subjected to a first round of RT-PCR using the HTBI primer set and the Qiagen OneStep RT-PCR kit. TCRdb reprocessed the public reads (quality trimming at Q25 with fastp, clone calling with MiXCR) and kept in-frame beta chains. Rows with one shared CDR3 protein collapse into an entry with the most common genes and DNA. This sample is represented by over 45,000 distinct CDR3 sequences; roughly half of them were singletons. The ten largest clones represent roughly a tenth of the sample. What was sequenced was blood. The receptors were sampled from a woman aged 50 to 65 with Graves' ophthalmopathy.

This clonotype was seen at least ten times. CDR3 DNA sequence: TGTGCCAGCAGTTTCTCAGGCCGGCATCAGCCCCAGCATTTT. Its protein is CASSFSGRHQPQHF. The J gene is TRBJ1-5, the V gene TRBV27; D is ambiguous. The CDR3 loop spans 14 amino acids. The V end lost 3 bases, the J end lost 5 bases, and 11 bases lay between the germline ends. Germline V gene sequence: CDR1 MNHEY, CDR2 SMNVEV (reference sequence).

Many counts were recorded for this clonotype. The V call is TRBV9, the J call TRBJ1-4; D ambiguous. V lost 5 bases and J lost 7, with 15 bases in between. Germline lookup yields CDR1 SGDLS and CDR2 YYNGEE. This CDR3 is built from 14 residues. Written as DNA, the CDR3 is TGTGCCAGCAGTCCGGGTCCTGAAGGTGAAAAACTGTTTTTT. Protein: CASSPGPEGEKLFF. The full variable domain, its missing parts supplied by reference TRBV9 and TRBJ1-4, is DSGVTQTPKHLITATGQRVTLRCSPRSGDLSVYWYQQSLDQGLQFLIQYYNGEERAKGNILERFSAQQFPDLHSELNLSSLELGDSALYFCASSPGPEGEKLFFGSGTQLSVL.

In regard to this clonotype: Since the CDR3 does not end with the conserved phenylalanine or tryptophan, this likely comes from a read error. The V and J genes are TRBV5-1 and TRBJ1-2, with 8 bases identical to TRBD1. The CDR3 totals 13 residues. Germline lookup yields CDR1 SGHRS and CDR2 YFSETQ. After removal of 7 bases from V and 8 bases from J, the junction contained 10 bases not matched to a gene. CDR3 DNA: TGCGCCAGCGGCGAAGGACAGGGACTCGGCTACACCTGC. This gives the protein CASGEGQGLGYTC.

The chain is built from TRBV6-2 or TRBV6-3 and TRBJ2-1; 7 bases fit TRBD1. The CDR3 loop spans 15 amino acids. The trim removed 3 bases at V and 12 bases at J, leaving 14 bases unmatched. Germline CDR1 and CDR2: MNHEY and SVGEGT. CDR3 nucleotide sequence: TGTGCCAGCAGTTATCAAGTCTATGCAGGGGGATCGCAGTTCTTC. This gives the protein CASSYQVYAGGSQFF.

The table lists this clonotype with a few counts. This chain uses TRBV7-2 with TRBJ1-5, with TRBD1 as a possible D gene (6 bases). V was pared by 6 bases and J by 5 bases, with 20 bases between. The germline gives CDR1 SGHTA, CDR2 FQGNSA. This CDR3 has 16 amino acids. The CDR3, as DNA: TGTGCCAGCAGTAAATTCCGACAGGTCCGGGATCAGCCCCAGCATTTT. Protein sequence: CASSKFRQVRDQPQHF.

Regarding this clonotype: This clone may be a read error of a much larger clone one base away. The V call is TRBV6-5, the J call TRBJ1-1; D might be TRBD1 (6 bases). This CDR3 has 14 residues. Per germline, CDR1 MNHEY and CDR2 SVGAGI. Here the CDR3 reads CASSRDNMNTGAFF. CDR3 sequence (DNA): TGTGCCAGCAGTAGGGACAACATGAACACTGGAGCTTTCTTT.

At least ten counts were recorded for this clonotype. The chain recombines TRBV5-1 with TRBJ1-4, with D uncertain. The CDR3 extends over 14 amino acids. Germline V gives CDR1 SGHRS, CDR2 YFSETQ. The germline V and J ends were trimmed by 0 bases and 7 bases, with 10 bases remaining between them. CDR3 sequence: CASSLGTSVEKLFF. The CDR3 nucleotides read TGCGCCAGCAGCTTGGGTACCTCCGTTGAAAAACTGTTTTTT.

This clonotype was counted once. An end of the junction does not agree with germline; a read error may underlie this. V and J are TRBV7-2 and TRBJ1-1, with TRBD1 matching over 9 bases. This CDR3 has 14 amino acids. The germline CDR1 and CDR2 sequences are SGHTA and FQGNSA. Written as DNA, the CDR3 is TGTGCCAGCAGGGTTGGACAGGGGAACACGGAAGCTTTCTTT. Translated: CASRVGQGNTEAFF.

This clonotype was seen many times. The chain combines TRBV6-4 with TRBJ2-7, with D possibly matching TRBD1 (6 bases). CDR3 length equals 13 residues. The germline V gene encodes CDR1 MRHNA and CDR2 SNTAGT. The ends were cut back, 6 bases at V and 2 bases at J, with 11 bases in the middle. CDR3 amino acids: CASREDRAYEQYF. For the CDR3, the DNA is TGTGCCAGCAGGGAGGACAGAGCCTACGAGCAGTACTTC.

Ten or more counts support this clonotype. V gene TRBV11-2 combines with J gene TRBJ2-2, with D unresolved. Trimming cost V 7 bases and J 2 bases, with 2 bases left between them. This CDR3 contains 11 residues. In germline, CDR1 is SGHAT, CDR2 FQNNGV. CDR3 residues: CASTNTGELFF. The DNA for the CDR3 is TGTGCCAGCACCAACACCGGGGAGCTGTTTTTT.

In regard to this clonotype: This may come from a read error, since a much larger clone is one base off. The chain combines TRBV28 with TRBJ2-5; D ambiguous. In germline, CDR1 is MDHEN, CDR2 SYDVKM. CDR3 length equals 12 residues. The CDR3 DNA reads TGTGCCAACAGTTTATATATGGGGACCCAGTACTTC. Translated, it gives CANSLYMGTQYF.

About this clonotype: The CDR3 carries no conserved terminal phenylalanine or tryptophan, so it likely arises from a read error. This chain joins TRBV7-3 and TRBJ2-7, with D possibly called TRBD1 or TRBD2 (5 bases each). CDR1 is SGHTA, CDR2 FQGTGA, per germline. The CDR3 totals 15 residues. Trimming shortened V by 2 bases and J by 4 bases, and 15 bases separated the two germline ends. This CDR3 is CASSLGLGVPYEQYC. The CDR3 region has the DNA TGTGCCAGCAGCTTAGGGCTGGGGGTCCCGTACGAGCAGTACTGC.

This sequence joins TRBV25-1 and TRBJ1-2, with TRBD1 identical over 9 bases. This CDR3 contains 15 residues. Trimming cost V 6 bases and J 0 bases; bases outside gene matches: 5. Germline CDR1 and CDR2: MGHDK and SYGVNS. DNA for the CDR3: TGTGCCAGCAGAACCGGGACAGGGACTAACTATGGCTACACCTTC. Amino acids: CASRTGTGTNYGYTF.

This clonotype was recorded a few times. V gene TRBV27 combines with J gene TRBJ1-1; tentative D call: TRBD1 (5 bases). The CDR3 is 15 amino acids. CDR1 is MNHEY, CDR2 SMNVEV, per germline (reference sequence). Trimming took off 7 bases at V and 11 bases at J, with 26 bases between the two ends. The CDR3 loop reads CASKFRASESGQAFF. Written as DNA, the CDR3 is TGTGCCAGCAAGTTCAGGGCCTCGGAATCTGGGCAGGCTTTCTTT.

V gene TRBV7-2 combines with J gene TRBJ2-4; 7 positions match TRBD2. The CDR3 has 20 residues. The V gene end was trimmed by 11 bases and the J gene end by 1 base; junction bases not matched to a gene: 26. Germline V gives CDR1 SGHTA, CDR2 FQGNSA. The CDR3 region has the DNA TGTGCCTGGAGTGTGCCTCTGAGAAGCGGGATGAGTGGGGCCAAAAACATTCAGTACTTC. This sequence encodes CAWSVPLRSGMSGAKNIQYF.

By share, this clonotype counts as medium-sized. The chain employs TRBV24-1 and TRBJ2-1; 9 bases line up with TRBD1. Unmatched junction bases numbered 10, after V lost 5 bases and J lost 6 bases. The CDR3 spans 16 residues. Germline-derived CDR1 and CDR2 are KGHDR and SFDVKD. The CDR3 region is CATSATGTGWFNEQFF. In DNA form, the CDR3 reads TGTGCCACCAGTGCCACCGGGACAGGGTGGTTCAATGAGCAGTTCTTC.

In this sample, this clonotype turned up many times. This chain links TRBV5-4 with TRBJ1-6; D might be TRBD1 (5 bases). V shed 0 bases and J shed 7 bases, with 17 bases lying between them. There are 17 residues in the CDR3. CDR1 SGHNT and CDR2 YYREEE come from the germline V gene (reference sequence). CDR3 in DNA: TGTGCCAGCAGCTTGGCCGGCGGCAGGGCAAGGAATTCACCCCTCCACTTT. Protein sequence: CASSLAGGRARNSPLHF.

In its sample, this clonotype was seen many times. The rearrangement links TRBV12-3 or TRBV12-4 to TRBJ2-3; D may be TRBD1 or TRBD2 (5 bases each). The V and J ends lost 5 bases and 6 bases respectively, with 15 bases between them. The CDR3 extends over 14 amino acids. The CDR3 DNA reads as TGTGCCAGCAGTGGGGGTTCAGGGACCGATACGCAGTATTTT. Residues: CASSGGSGTDTQYF.

This clonotype is deemed medium-sized. V and J are TRBV29-1 and TRBJ2-3, with TRBD2 as a possible D gene (6 bases). This CDR3 is 13 amino acids long. The V gene lost 4 bases and the J gene lost 1 base, with 9 bases spanning the gap. Germline CDR1 SQVTM, CDR2 ANQGSEA. The DNA of the CDR3 is TGCAGCGTTGTCGGAGGGCGCACAGATACGCAGTATTTT. Translating gives CSVVGGRTDTQYF.

The rearrangement joins TRBV7-9 to TRBJ2-7; TRBD2 aligns across 16 bases. The CDR3 is made up of 16 amino acids. The germline gives CDR1 SEHNR, CDR2 FQNEAQ (reference sequence). Losses at the gene ends were 3 bases for V and 4 bases for J; bases not matched to a gene: 3. The CDR3 DNA follows: TGTGCCAGCAGCTTTGGGACTAGCGGGGGGGCATACGAGCAGTACTTC. It codes for CASSFGTSGGAYEQYF.

Notes on this clonotype: This could be a read error, since a much larger clone is one nucleotide away. The V and J genes are TRBV4-2 and TRBJ1-1; 9 nucleotides line up with TRBD1. The germline gives CDR1 LGHNA, CDR2 YNFKEQ. This CDR3 is built from 14 residues. This chain's CDR3 is CASSRQGEGPEACF. In nucleotides, the CDR3 is TGTGCCAGCAGCCGACAGGGGGAGGGTCCTGAAGCTTGCTTT.

The chain employs TRBV5-4 and TRBJ2-3, with D possibly TRBD1 on 5 matching bases. The CDR3 spans 15 residues. Between the trimmed V and J ends, which lost 4 bases and 1 base, there was a span of 13 bases. Germline V gives CDR1 SGHNT, CDR2 YYREEE (reference sequence). The CDR3 DNA follows: TGTGCCAGCAGCCGAGGTAGCAGGGGCACAGATACGCAGTATTTT. Protein: CASSRGSRGTDTQYF.

This clonotype has a count of ten or more. CDR3 sequence (DNA): TGTGCCAGCAGACGGGACAGGGGAGAGACCCAGTACTTC. Encoded protein: CASRRDRGETQYF. The chain carries TRBV12-3 or TRBV12-4 and TRBJ2-5; TRBD1 aligns across 10 bases. The CDR3 contains 13 residues. The ends lost 6 bases at V and 4 bases at J; junction bases unmatched: 2.

V and J are TRBV6-5 and TRBJ2-5, with 8 nucleotides matching TRBD2. After removal of 5 bases from V and 5 bases from J, the junction contained 7 bases not matched to a gene. Looked up from germline, CDR1 is MNHEY and CDR2 is SVGAGI. This CDR3 has 14 residues. DNA for the CDR3: TGTGCCAGCAGTCAAACGCGGGAGGTTGAGACCCAGTACTTC. It encodes CASSQTREVETQYF.

Ten or more counts support this clonotype. This sequence joins TRBV6-5 and TRBJ1-1, with D perhaps matching TRBD1 (5 bases). CDR3 size: 13 residues. The V end lost 8 bases, the J end lost 1 base, and 11 bases lay between the germline ends. The V gene's germline CDR1 is MNHEY and CDR2 SVGAGI. CDR3 sequence reads: CASRGWGNTEAFF. DNA of the CDR3: TGTGCCAGCCGGGGGTGGGGGAACACTGAAGCTTTCTTT.

The rearrangement uses TRBV19 and TRBJ1-2; possibly TRBD1 for D (5 bases). The CDR3 loop spans 15 amino acids. CDR1 and CDR2 from the germline V gene are LNHDA and SQIVND (reference sequence). The V end lost 6 bases, the J end lost 6 bases, and 20 bases lay between the germline ends. The CDR3 is CASSLRGASLHGYTF. In nucleotides, the CDR3 is TGTGCCAGTAGCCTTAGGGGAGCATCGCTACATGGCTACACCTTC.

This clonotype was recorded at least ten times. V gene TRBV6-1 combines with J gene TRBJ1-1; a possible D gene is TRBD1 (5 bases). The germline V and J ends were trimmed by 2 bases and 10 bases, with 17 bases remaining between them. The CDR3 loop spans 14 amino acids. CDR1 and CDR2 from the germline V gene are MNHNS and SASEGT. CDR3 in amino acids: CASSERGGEDAAFF. The CDR3 coding sequence is TGTGCCAGCAGTGAAAGGGGCGGGGAGGATGCAGCTTTCTTT.

This chain links TRBV7-2 with TRBJ2-1; D gene ambiguous. In germline, CDR1 is SGHTA, CDR2 FQGNSA. This CDR3 region has 13 residues. Trimming left V 6 bases short and J 3 bases short, with 9 bases between. CDR3 region: CASRPDNYNEQFF. The CDR3 DNA reads as TGTGCCAGCAGACCAGATAACTACAATGAGCAGTTCTTC.